The rows below give T cell receptor beta chains drawn from one sample of a study of T cell responses to AZD1222 COVID-19 vaccine. Produced via immunoSEQ multiplex PCR; TCRdb's table is partial and in-frame only. Here the sample spans 84,000 or so clones, 70% to 90% being singletons. Material: peripheral blood, obtained on day 0 of AZD1222 vaccination. Receptors originate from an adult in good health. Each CDR3 is given with its conserved first and last residue. The order of the fields is clone size, V gene, D gene, J gene, CDR3 length, CDR3 DNA, CDR3 protein. D genes are given only for firm matches. Only some rows state a clone size, as once, few, many or a class for expanded clones.

NA	TRBV20-1	NA	TRBJ1-6	10	TGCAGTGCTACAAATTCACCCCTCCACTTT	CSATNSPLHF
NA	TRBV6-5	TRBD1	TRBJ2-7	14	TGTGCCAGCAGACTGACAGGGGGACCATACGAGCAGTACTTC	CASRLTGGPYEQYF
NA	TRBV5-6	NA	TRBJ1-2	15	TGTGCCAGCACGACCTTACTAACAGTTAACTATGGCTACACCTTC	CASTTLLTVNYGYTF
NA	TRBV2	NA	TRBJ1-2	14	TGTGCCAGCAGTGAAATCAGGGACCTCTATGGCTACACCTTC	CASSEIRDLYGYTF
NA	TRBV28	NA	TRBJ2-1	14	TGTGCCAGCAGTTTGTACAGGCAGTACAATGAGCAGTTCTTC	CASSLYRQYNEQFF
NA	TRBV27	TRBD1	TRBJ1-5	15	TGTGCCAGCACCTCCCGACAGGGTGGCGGTCAGCCCCAGCATTTT	CASTSRQGGGQPQHF
NA	TRBV10-1	TRBD2	TRBJ2-7	17	TGCGCCAGCAGTGAGTCGATCGTGTGTAGCGGGAGCTACGAGCAGTACTTC	CASSESIVCSGSYEQYF
NA	TRBV21-1	NA	TRBJ2-7	19	TGTGCCAGCAGCAAATCCGGCTTCTCCGGGACTAGCAGAGCCTACGAGCAGTACTTC	CASSKSGFSGTSRAYEQYF
NA	TRBV18	NA	TRBJ1-4	15	TGTGCCAGCTCACCTACGGAGACCGGTCGTGAAAAACTGTTTTTT	CASSPTETGREKLFF
NA	TRBV15	NA	TRBJ2-2	13	TGTGCCACCAGGGGTTCTGGAACCGGGGAGCTGTTTTTT	CATRGSGTGELFF
once	TRBV6-5	NA	TRBJ1-6	15	TGTGCCAGCAGTTACCGGGGGGGGTATAATTCACCCCTCCACTTT	CASSYRGGYNSPLHF
once	TRBV19	NA	TRBJ2-1	15	TGTGCCAGTAGATTAAACCTGGCGGGCGACAATGAGCAGTTCTTC	CASRLNLAGDNEQFF
NA	TRBV9	NA	TRBJ2-2	12	TGTGCCAGCAGCGTACTGGATGGGGAGCTGTTTTTT	CASSVLDGELFF
once	TRBV7-2	NA	TRBJ1-6	14	TGTGCCAGCAGCTTAGACAGGGACTGGTCACCCCTCCACTTT	CASSLDRDWSPLHF
NA	TRBV25-1	TRBD2	TRBJ2-3	13	TGTGCCAGCAAGCGGGGGAACACAGATACGCAGTATTTT	CASKRGNTDTQYF
NA	TRBV25-1	NA	TRBJ1-1	16	TGTGCCAGCAGTGAATATAATTCAGGGCGAAACACTGAAGCTTTCTTT	CASSEYNSGRNTEAFF
NA	TRBV21-1	NA	TRBJ2-1	17	TGTGCCAGCAGCGATCGGACGGGGCCGGGGGCTTACAATGAGCAGTTCTTC	CASSDRTGPGAYNEQFF
few	TRBV19	TRBD1	TRBJ1-1	12	TGTGCCAGTAGCTGGACAGGGGCTGAAGCTTTCTTT	CASSWTGAEAFF
NA	TRBV2	TRBD2	TRBJ2-3	17	TGTGCCAGCAGTTCATCACTCCTAGCGGGAGGGTCAGATACGCAGTATTTT	CASSSSLLAGGSDTQYF
NA	TRBV6-4	NA	TRBJ1-1	13	TGTGCCAGCAGTTCCCAGGAGAACACTGAAGCTTTCTTT	CASSSQENTEAFF
NA	TRBV6-5	NA	TRBJ2-1	12	TGTGCCAGCAGGGGGTATTTCAATGAGCAGTTCTTC	CASRGYFNEQFF
NA	TRBV6-6	NA	TRBJ1-5	12	TGTGCCAGCAGTTACTTAAGCCAGCCCCAGCATTTT	CASSYLSQPQHF
once	TRBV6-5	NA	TRBJ1-4	14	TGTGCCAGCAGAGCCCCGGGGGGCTATGAAAAACTGTTTTTT	CASRAPGGYEKLFF
NA	TRBV18	NA	TRBJ1-4	15	TGTGCCAGCTCACGGGGGGGACATCAGAATGAAAAACTGTTTTTT	CASSRGGHQNEKLFF
NA	TRBV21-1	NA	TRBJ2-1	15	TGTGCCAGGAGGCGCCTACTTTGTTGCTACAATGAGCAGTTCTTC	CARRRLLCCYNEQFF
NA	TRBV18	TRBD1	TRBJ2-1	13	TGTGCCAGCTCAGCGAACCGGGACAGTGAGCAGTTCTTC	CASSANRDSEQFF
NA	TRBV18	TRBD1	TRBJ1-3	14	TGTGCCAGCTCTCGGGACAGGGATGGAAACACCATATATTTT	CASSRDRDGNTIYF
once	TRBV11-1	TRBD2	TRBJ2-1	13	TGTGCCAGCAGCACTAGCGGGAGCAATGAGCAGTTCTTC	CASSTSGSNEQFF
NA	TRBV7-9	NA	TRBJ1-1	13	TGTGCCAGCAGCTTATTCGGGAACACTGAAGCTTTCTTT	CASSLFGNTEAFF
NA	TRBV7-6	TRBD2	TRBJ2-7	16	TGTGCCAGCAGCTTAGGCCCCTCTAGCGGGAGGTACGAGCAGTACTTC	CASSLGPSSGRYEQYF
NA	TRBV29-1	NA	TRBJ2-3	19	TGCAGCGTTGAAGATCTGGGTTCGGGTAGCGGTTTCCCCACAGATACGCAGTATTTT	CSVEDLGSGSGFPTDTQYF
NA	TRBV7-3	NA	TRBJ2-2	13	TGTGCCAGCAGCTCTCCGATTACGGGGGAGCTGTTTTTT	CASSSPITGELFF
NA	TRBV2	NA	TRBJ2-5	14	TGTGCCAGCAGTTTGACCTGGCTCCAAGAGACCCAGTACTTC	CASSLTWLQETQYF
NA	TRBV5-1	TRBD2	TRBJ2-3	16	TGCGCCAGCAGCTTGGCCGAGCGGGAGGCAGGGGATACGCAGTATTTT	CASSLAEREAGDTQYF
NA	TRBV18	TRBD2	TRBJ2-7	17	TGTGCCAGCTCACCTATGGGACTAGCGGGAGGATCTGGGGAGCAGTACTTC	CASSPMGLAGGSGEQYF
NA	TRBV24-1	TRBD2	TRBJ2-2	16	TGTGCCACCAGTGATTTGGGGAGGGCGAACACCGGGGAGCTGTTTTTT	CATSDLGRANTGELFF
once	TRBV10-2	NA	TRBJ1-6	16	TGCGCCAGCAGGGACAGACTGAGCTCCTATAATTCACCCCTCCACTTT	CASRDRLSSYNSPLHF
NA	TRBV27	NA	TRBJ1-5	14	TGTGCCAGCAGTTTATCTTATAGCAATCAGCCCCAGCATTTT	CASSLSYSNQPQHF
NA	TRBV9	NA	TRBJ2-3	14	TGTGCCAGCAGCGTAGAAGTCGGCACAGATACGCAGTATTTT	CASSVEVGTDTQYF
NA	TRBV6-5	TRBD2	TRBJ2-7	14	TGTGCCAGCAGGGGACTAGCGGGAGCTATCGAGCAGTACTTC	CASRGLAGAIEQYF
once	TRBV4-1	NA	TRBJ1-4	18	TGCGCCAGCAGCCAAGGGAGGGGACTCACGTCAACTAATGAAAAACTGTTTTTT	CASSQGRGLTSTNEKLFF
NA	TRBV9	NA	TRBJ2-1	16	TGTGCCAGCAGCGCCCTAGGACCGAGCTCCTACAATGAGCAGTTCTTC	CASSALGPSSYNEQFF
NA	TRBV11-3	NA	TRBJ2-1	14	TGTGCCAGCAGCCTGACAGGACTATACAATGAGCAGTTCTTC	CASSLTGLYNEQFF
NA	TRBV28	NA	TRBJ2-1	12	TGTGCCAGCAGTTTATCGGTCTATGAGCAGTTCTTC	CASSLSVYEQFF
NA	TRBV19	NA	TRBJ2-3	11	TGTGCCAGTAGCCGCACAGATACGCAGTATTTT	CASSRTDTQYF
few	TRBV6-6	TRBD1	TRBJ1-2	17	TGTGCCAGCAGTCCCAGGGGGGCGCGGGGCTCTAACTATGGCTACACCTTC	CASSPRGARGSNYGYTF
NA	TRBV19	NA	TRBJ1-1	13	TGTGCCAGTGGTTTCAGGATGAACACTGAAGCTTTCTTT	CASGFRMNTEAFF
NA	TRBV25-1	NA	TRBJ1-6	10	TGTGCCAGCAACAATTCACCCCTCCACTTT	CASNNSPLHF
NA	TRBV5-1	TRBD2	TRBJ2-3	16	TGCGCCAGCAGCTCCGCGTCCGGGACTAGTCCTGATACGCAGTATTTT	CASSSASGTSPDTQYF